This T cell receptor beta chain appears in the sequencing data of a study of cytomegalovirus exposure and HLA in healthy donors. In the study overall: In an early release, HLA-typed donors contributed approximately 82 million unique TCR sequences.

The PCR contained 60 Vbeta and 13 Jbeta primers. The repertoire was sequenced with immunoSEQ multiplex PCR; TCRdb's copy has only in-frame clones and lacks some. The data contain about 150,000 clones, around three quarters of them singletons. A few counts support this clone. Its antigen is still unknown. Notes on the study in general: It was taken for granted in presence/absence analyses that sequencing depth across donors was roughly uniform. It was reportedly the case that the classifier diagnosed cytomegalovirus status with high specificity and sensitivity.

Per germline, CDR1 LNHDA and CDR2 SQIVND (reference sequence). The CDR3 runs to 13 residues. V was pared by 7 bases and J by 8 bases, with 12 bases between. Sequenced sample: PBMCs. The receptor was derived from a woman aged 40 to 55 in good health and CMV-seronegative. This chain connects TRBV19 to TRBJ1-6, with D tentatively TRBD1 (5 bases). The CDR3 nucleotides are TGTGCCAGTACCCTGGGAGGGGATTCACCCCTCCACTTT. Translation: CASTLGGDSPLHF.